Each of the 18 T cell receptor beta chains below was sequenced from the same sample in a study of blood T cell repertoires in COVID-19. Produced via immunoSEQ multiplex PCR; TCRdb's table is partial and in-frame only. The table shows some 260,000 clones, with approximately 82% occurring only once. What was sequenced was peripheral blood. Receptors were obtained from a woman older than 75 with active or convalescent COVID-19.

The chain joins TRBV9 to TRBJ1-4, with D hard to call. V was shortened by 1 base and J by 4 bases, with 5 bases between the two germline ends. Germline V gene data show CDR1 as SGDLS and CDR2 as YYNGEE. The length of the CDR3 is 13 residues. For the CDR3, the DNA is TGTGCCAGCAGCGTACGGAGTAATGAAAAACTGTTTTTT. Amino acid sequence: CASSVRSNEKLFF.

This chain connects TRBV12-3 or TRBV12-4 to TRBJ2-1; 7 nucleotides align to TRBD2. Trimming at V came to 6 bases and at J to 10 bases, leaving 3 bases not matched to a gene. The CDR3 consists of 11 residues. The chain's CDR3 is CASSQLAEQFF. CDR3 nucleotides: TGTGCCAGCAGCCAACTAGCGGAGCAGTTCTTC.

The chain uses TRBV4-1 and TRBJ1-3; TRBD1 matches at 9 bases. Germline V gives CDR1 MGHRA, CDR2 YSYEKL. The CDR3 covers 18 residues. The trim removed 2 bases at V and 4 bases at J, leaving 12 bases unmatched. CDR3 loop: CASSQLLGWTGAGNTIYF. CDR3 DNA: TGCGCCAGCAGCCAACTCTTGGGGTGGACAGGGGCAGGAAACACCATATATTTT.

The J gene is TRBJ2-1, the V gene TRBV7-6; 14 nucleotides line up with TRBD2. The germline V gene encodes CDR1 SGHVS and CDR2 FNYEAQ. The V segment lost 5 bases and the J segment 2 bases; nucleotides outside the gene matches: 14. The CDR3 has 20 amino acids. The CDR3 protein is CASSPGGTSGGRVTYNEQFF. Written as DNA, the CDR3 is TGTGCCAGCAGCCCAGGGGGGACTAGCGGGGGCCGGGTCACCTACAATGAGCAGTTCTTC. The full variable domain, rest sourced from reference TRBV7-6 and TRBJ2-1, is GAGVSQSPRYKVTKRGQDVALRCDPISGHVSLYWYRQALGQGPEFLTYFNYEAQQDKSGLPNDRFSAERPEGSISTLTIQRTEQRDSAMYRCASSPGGTSGGRVTYNEQFFGPGTRLTVL.

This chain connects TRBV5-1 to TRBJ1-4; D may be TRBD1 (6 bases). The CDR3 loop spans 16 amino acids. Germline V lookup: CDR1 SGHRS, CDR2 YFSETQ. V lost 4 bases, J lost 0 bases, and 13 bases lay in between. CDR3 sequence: CASSPDSWTTNEKLFF. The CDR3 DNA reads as TGCGCCAGCAGCCCGGACAGTTGGACAACTAATGAAAAACTGTTTTTT.

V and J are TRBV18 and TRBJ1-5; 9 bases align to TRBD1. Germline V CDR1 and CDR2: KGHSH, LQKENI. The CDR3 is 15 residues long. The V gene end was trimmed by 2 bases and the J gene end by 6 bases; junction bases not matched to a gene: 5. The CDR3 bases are TGTGCCAGCTCACCATCAGGACAGGGGATTCAGCCCCAGCATTTT. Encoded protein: CASSPSGQGIQPQHF. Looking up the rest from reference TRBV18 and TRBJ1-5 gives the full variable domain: NAGVMQNPRHLVRRRGQEARLRCSPMKGHSHVYWYRQLPEEGLKFMVYLQKENIIDESGMPKERFSAEFPKEGPSILRIQQVVRGDSAAYFCASSPSGQGIQPQHFGDGTRLSIL.

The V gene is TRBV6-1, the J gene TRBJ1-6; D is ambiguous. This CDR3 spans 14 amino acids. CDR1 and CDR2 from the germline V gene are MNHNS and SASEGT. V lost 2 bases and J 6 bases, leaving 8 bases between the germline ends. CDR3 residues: CASSESGGNSPLHF. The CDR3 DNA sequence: TGTGCCAGCAGTGAAAGCGGCGGTAATTCACCCCTCCACTTT.

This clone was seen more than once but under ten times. The chain's CDR3 is CASSLMTSGSSYNEQFF. The CDR3, as DNA: TGCGCCAGCAGCTTGATGACTAGCGGAAGCTCCTACAATGAGCAGTTCTTC. V gene TRBV5-1 combines with J gene TRBJ2-1; TRBD2 matches 9 bases. Trimming cost V 1 base and J 0 bases; bases outside gene matches: 5. The CDR3 runs to 17 residues. The germline V gene encodes CDR1 SGHRS and CDR2 YFSETQ.

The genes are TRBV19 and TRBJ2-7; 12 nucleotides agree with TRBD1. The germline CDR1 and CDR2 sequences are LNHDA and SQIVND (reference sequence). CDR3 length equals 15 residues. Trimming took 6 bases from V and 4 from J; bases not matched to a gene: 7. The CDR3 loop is CASRPGTGGVYEQYF. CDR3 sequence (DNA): TGTGCCAGTAGACCTGGGACAGGGGGCGTATACGAGCAGTACTTC.

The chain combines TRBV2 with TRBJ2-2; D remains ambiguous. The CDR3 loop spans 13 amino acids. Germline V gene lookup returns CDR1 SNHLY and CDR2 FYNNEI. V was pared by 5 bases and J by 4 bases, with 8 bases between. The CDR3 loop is CASSIRGTGELFF. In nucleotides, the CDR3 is TGTGCCAGCAGTATTCGCGGCACCGGGGAGCTGTTTTTT. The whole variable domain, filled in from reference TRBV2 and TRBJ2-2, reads EPEVTQTPSHQVTQMGQEVILRCVPISNHLYFYWYRQILGQKVEFLVSFYNNEISEKSEIFDDQFSVERPDGSNFTLKIRSTKLEDSAMYFCASSIRGTGELFFGEGSRLTVL.

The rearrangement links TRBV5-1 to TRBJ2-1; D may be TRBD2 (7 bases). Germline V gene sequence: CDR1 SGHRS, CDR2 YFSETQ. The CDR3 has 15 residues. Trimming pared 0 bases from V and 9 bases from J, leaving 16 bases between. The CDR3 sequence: CASSLAGGPALEQFF. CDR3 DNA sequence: TGCGCCAGCAGCTTGGCGGGGGGCCCAGCCCTTGAGCAGTTCTTC.

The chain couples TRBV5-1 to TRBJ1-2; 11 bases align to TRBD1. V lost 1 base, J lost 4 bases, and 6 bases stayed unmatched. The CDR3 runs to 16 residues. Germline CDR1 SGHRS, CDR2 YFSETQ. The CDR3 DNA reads TGCGCCAGCAGCTTGCAAGGACAGGGGGCCGGCTATGGCTACACCTTC. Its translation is CASSLQGQGAGYGYTF.

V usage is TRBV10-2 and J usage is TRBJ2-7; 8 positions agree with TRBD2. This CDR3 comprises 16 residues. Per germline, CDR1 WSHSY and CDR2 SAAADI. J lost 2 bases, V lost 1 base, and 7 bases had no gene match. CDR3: CASSEWPGGQPYEQYF. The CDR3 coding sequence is TGCGCCAGCAGTGAGTGGCCGGGGGGGCAGCCCTACGAGCAGTACTTC.

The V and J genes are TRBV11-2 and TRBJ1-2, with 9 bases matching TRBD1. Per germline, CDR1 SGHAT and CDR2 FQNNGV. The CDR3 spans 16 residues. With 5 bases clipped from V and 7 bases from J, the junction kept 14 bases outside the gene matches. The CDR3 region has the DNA TGTGCCAGCAGCGCATCCGGGACAGGGAGGCTCGGTGGCTACACCTTC. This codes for CASSASGTGRLGGYTF.

DNA for the CDR3: TGTGCCAGTAGTATAGTTGCAGGGAACTACGAGCAGTACTTC. Translation: CASSIVAGNYEQYF. The gene calls are TRBV19 and TRBJ2-7, with D perhaps matching TRBD1 (5 bases). CDR1 LNHDA and CDR2 SQIVND come from the germline V gene (reference sequence). The V and J ends lost 1 base and 3 bases respectively, with 10 bases between them. The CDR3 sequence is 14 residues long.

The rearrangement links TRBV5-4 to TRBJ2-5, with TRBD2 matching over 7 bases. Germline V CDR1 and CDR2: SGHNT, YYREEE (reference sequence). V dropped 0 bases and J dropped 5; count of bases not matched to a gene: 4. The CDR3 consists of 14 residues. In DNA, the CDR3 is TGTGCCAGCAGCTTGGAGGTGGGAGGGGAGACCCAGTACTTC. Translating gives CASSLEVGGETQYF. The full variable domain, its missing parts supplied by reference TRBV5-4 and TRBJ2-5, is ETGVTQSPTHLIKTRGQQVTLRCSSQSGHNTVSWYQQALGQGPQFIFQYYREEENGRGNFPPRFSGLQFPNYSSELNVNALELDDSALYLCASSLEVGGETQYFGPGTRLLVL.

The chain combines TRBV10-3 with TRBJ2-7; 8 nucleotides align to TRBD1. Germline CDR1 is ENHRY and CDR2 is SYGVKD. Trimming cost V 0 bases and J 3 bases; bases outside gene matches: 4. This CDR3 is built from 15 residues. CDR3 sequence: CAISESTGAYYEQYF. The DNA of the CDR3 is TGTGCCATCAGTGAGTCGACAGGGGCGTACTACGAGCAGTACTTC.

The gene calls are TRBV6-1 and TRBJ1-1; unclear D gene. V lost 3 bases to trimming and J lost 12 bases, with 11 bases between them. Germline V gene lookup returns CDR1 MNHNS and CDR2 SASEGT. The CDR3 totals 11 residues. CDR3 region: CASSDSRGTFF. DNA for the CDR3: TGTGCCAGCAGTGATTCAAGAGGAACTTTCTTT.